This TCR beta chain stems from a study of identical twins. TCRdb itself ran the 5' RACE reads through MiXCR, one entry per CDR3 protein. The sample carries hundreds of thousands of distinct CDR3 sequences, 20% to 25% recorded once. This sample also belongs to another study, concerning T cells expressing NK-cell markers. That work adds: Sorted CD3+CD56-NKG2C+, CD3+CD56+NKG2C+ and CD3+CD56+NKG2C- T cells supplied the TCR beta repertoires.

The sequence derives from a woman aged 18-30 years in good health. The sample taken for sequencing was CD4+ T cells sorted from blood.

As DNA, the CDR3 is TGTGCCAGCAGTACATTGACAGGGGAAGGCTCTGGGGCCAACGTCCTGACTTTC. Protein product: CASSTLTGEGSGANVLTF. This chain links TRBV6-1 with TRBJ2-6, with 8 bases that match TRBD1. The germline gives CDR1 MNHNS, CDR2 SASEGT. The CDR3 covers 18 residues. V gave up 5 bases and J gave up 0 bases; unmatched junction bases: 9.